The next 29 T cell receptor beta chains were all read from a single sample in a study of Ad26.COV2.S vaccination and SARS-CoV-2 variants. Treatment denoted: 15 to 20 received Ad26.COV2.S at low or high dose, single or two shots; about five received placebo; per-sample allocation not given. At day 63 after the first vaccine or placebo injection, samples were drawn. Profiled with immunoSEQ multiplex PCR; TCRdb holds only in-frame clones, not every one. The sample gives over 400,000 clones, roughly 91% of which show up once; roughly 4% is in the top ten. Material: peripheral blood, obtained in a trial of Ad26.COV2.S vaccine versus placebo. Source of these receptors: a person aged 18-65 years who received the Ad26.COV2.S COVID-19 vaccine or a placebo.

The chain has TRBV25-1 and TRBJ2-7; possible D gene TRBD2, 6 bases. V dropped 1 base and J dropped 1 base, with 8 bases sitting between them. The germline V gene encodes CDR1 MGHDK and CDR2 SYGVNS. CDR3 length equals 14 residues. In DNA, the CDR3 is TGTGCCAGCAGTGAATGGCGGGGATCCTACGAGCAGTACTTC. Encoded protein: CASSEWRGSYEQYF.

The V call is TRBV3-1 (or the pseudogene TRBV3-2), the J call TRBJ2-2; unclear D gene. The germline V and J ends were trimmed by 4 bases and 6 bases, with 9 bases remaining between them. CDR3 length: 13 residues. Germline lookup yields CDR1 LGHDT and CDR2 YNNKEL (reference sequence). The CDR3 nucleotides read TGTGCCAGCAGCCTCGGACGGGCCGGGGAGCTGTTTTTT. Its translation is CASSLGRAGELFF.

The genes are TRBV19 and TRBJ2-1; D ambiguous. The V gene lost 0 bases and the J gene lost 0 bases, with 6 bases spanning the gap. Germline V gene data show CDR1 as LNHDA and CDR2 as SQIVND (reference sequence). The CDR3 runs to 15 residues. Here the CDR3 DNA reads TGTGCCAGTAGTATAGACCTGAGCTCCTACAATGAGCAGTTCTTC. Residues: CASSIDLSSYNEQFF.

This chain links TRBV2 with TRBJ2-1; 11 nucleotides align to TRBD2. The CDR3 loop spans 15 amino acids. The V and J ends lost 10 bases and 3 bases, in that order; junction bases with no gene match: 8. Germline lookup yields CDR1 SNHLY and CDR2 FYNNEI. The CDR3 nucleotides read TGTGCCACCTCCCTAGCGGGAGGACTCTACAATGAGCAGTTCTTC. Its translation is CATSLAGGLYNEQFF.

The V and J genes are TRBV10-3 and TRBJ1-2, with a possible D match to TRBD1 (5 bases). Germline lookup yields CDR1 ENHRY and CDR2 SYGVKD. V gave up 0 bases and J gave up 1 base, with 15 bases separating them. CDR3 size: 17 residues. The CDR3 protein is CAISESQVGLGNYGYTF. The CDR3 DNA is TGTGCCATCAGTGAGTCCCAAGTGGGGCTAGGTAACTATGGCTACACCTTC.

This chain joins TRBV7-2 and TRBJ2-1; 7 bases map to TRBD2. The germline CDR1 and CDR2 sequences are SGHTA and FQGNSA. CDR3 length equals 15 residues. V lost 5 bases, J lost 7 bases, and 11 bases stayed unmatched. DNA for the CDR3: TGTGCCAGCAGCCAGGCGGGAGTAATTTTAAATGAGCAGTTCTTC. It encodes CASSQAGVILNEQFF. Looking up the rest from reference TRBV7-2 and TRBJ2-1 gives the full variable domain: GAGVSQSPSNKVTEKGKDVELRCDPISGHTALYWYRQSLGQGLEFLIYFQGNSAPDKSGLPSDRFSAERTGGSVSTLTIQRTQQEDSAVYLCASSQAGVILNEQFFGPGTRLTVL.

This clone was seen ten or more times. CDR3 sequence (DNA): TGTGCCAGCAGTGGAGAGCGGGGAACCTACAATGAGCAGTTCTTC. Amino acids: CASSGERGTYNEQFF. The genes are TRBV2 and TRBJ2-1, with 7 positions matching TRBD2. Trimming removed 4 bases from V and 2 bases from J; junction bases left unmatched: 5. Germline V CDR1 and CDR2: SNHLY, FYNNEI. The CDR3 has 15 amino acids.

The rearrangement joins TRBV5-5 to TRBJ2-7, with a tentative D call TRBD1 (6 bases). The length of the CDR3 is 15 residues. The V and J ends lost 4 bases and 3 bases respectively, with 17 bases between them. Per germline, CDR1 SGHKS and CDR2 YYEKEE (reference sequence). The CDR3 sequence: CASSPGQSGVYEQYF. Written as DNA, the CDR3 is TGTGCCAGCAGCCCAGGACAGTCCGGGGTCTACGAGCAGTACTTC.

The rearrangement links TRBV27 to TRBJ2-5; D could derive from TRBD1 or TRBD2 (6 bases each). CDR3 length: 17 residues. Germline values: CDR1 MNHEY, CDR2 SMNVEV (reference sequence). Trimming removed 3 bases at V and 4 bases at J, with 21 bases between. The CDR3 DNA reads as TGTGCCAGCAGTTTTAAATGGACGGGAGAGGGGGGAGAGACCCAGTACTTC. Protein product: CASSFKWTGEGGETQYF.

V is TRBV7-3 and J is TRBJ1-1, with D possibly matching TRBD1 (5 bases). Germline assignment: CDR1 SGHTA and CDR2 FQGTGA. The CDR3 is 13 residues long. V was shortened by 8 bases and J by 0 bases, with 10 bases between the two germline ends. The CDR3 coding sequence is TGTGCCAGCTCTGACAGAGTGAACACTGAAGCTTTCTTT. Translation: CASSDRVNTEAFF.

V usage is TRBV7-3 and J usage is TRBJ2-2; maybe TRBD2 (5 bases). The length of the CDR3 is 12 residues. Germline V lookup: CDR1 SGHTA, CDR2 FQGTGA. Trimming took off 5 bases at V and 7 bases at J, with 8 bases between the two ends. The CDR3 is CASSIRGGELFF. CDR3 coding DNA: TGTGCCAGCAGCATCCGGGGCGGGGAGCTGTTTTTT.

The gene calls are TRBV20-1 and TRBJ2-5; possibly TRBD2 for D (5 bases). V dropped 3 bases and J dropped 5 bases, with 10 bases sitting between them. CDR3 length: 12 residues. Germline-derived CDR1 and CDR2 are DFQATT and SNEGSKA (reference sequence). CDR3 bases: TGCAGTGCTAGTCGTGGCGGGGAGACCCAGTACTTC. Amino acid sequence: CSASRGGETQYF.

In nucleotides, the CDR3 is TGTGCCAGCAGTGACTGGACAGGGGGATCACCCCTCCACTTT. Protein: CASSDWTGGSPLHF. The chain uses TRBV25-1 and TRBJ1-6; 10 bases are shared with TRBD1. Unmatched junction bases numbered 3, after V lost 3 bases and J lost 10 bases. The CDR3 contains 14 residues. Looked up from germline, CDR1 is MGHDK and CDR2 is SYGVNS.

The rearrangement joins TRBV6-5 to TRBJ2-5; D remains ambiguous. The CDR3 consists of 12 residues. Germline V gene lookup returns CDR1 MNHEY and CDR2 SVGAGI. V shed 6 bases and J shed 5 bases, with 10 bases lying between them. The CDR3 reads CASRRHGETQYF. The CDR3 nucleotides are TGTGCCAGCAGGAGGCATGGGGAGACCCAGTACTTC.

CDR3 nucleotide sequence: TGCAGTGCTAGTTCGCGGGATTCCTACAATGAGCAGTTCTTC. Translation: CSASSRDSYNEQFF. V gene TRBV20-1 combines with J gene TRBJ2-1; D is perhaps TRBD2 (6 bases). The CDR3 spans 14 residues. CDR1 is DFQATT, CDR2 SNEGSKA, per germline (reference sequence). V shed 3 bases and J shed 1 base, with 10 bases lying between them.

This chain uses TRBV28 with TRBJ2-5; D perhaps matches TRBD2 (6 bases). Trimming removed 2 bases from V and 4 bases from J, with 11 bases in between. Germline V gives CDR1 MDHEN, CDR2 SYDVKM. The CDR3 runs 14 residues. For the CDR3, the DNA is TGTGCCAGCAGTTTACCCGGACTATTAGAGACCCAGTACTTC. It translates to CASSLPGLLETQYF.

The rearrangement joins TRBV24-1 to TRBJ2-5; tentatively, D is TRBD1 or TRBD2 (5 bases each). The V end was cut by 1 base, the J end by 5 bases, with 7 bases between. The CDR3 totals 13 residues. Germline V gene lookup returns CDR1 KGHDR and CDR2 SFDVKD. In nucleotides, the CDR3 is TGTGCCACCAGTGATTTCGAGGGGGAGACCCAGTACTTC. Translation: CATSDFEGETQYF.

V usage is TRBV24-1 and J usage is TRBJ2-1; 9 nucleotides line up with TRBD1. V was pared by 10 bases and J by 0 bases, with 6 bases of the junction left unmatched. Germline-derived CDR1 and CDR2 are KGHDR and SFDVKD. The CDR3 loop spans 15 amino acids. The CDR3, as DNA: TGTGCCACTGGACAGGGGCCGAGCTCCTACAATGAGCAGTTCTTC. Protein: CATGQGPSSYNEQFF.

The V gene is TRBV5-4, the J gene TRBJ2-5; 9 nucleotides line up with TRBD2. Germline CDR1 and CDR2: SGHNT and YYREEE (reference sequence). This CDR3 spans 14 amino acids. The ends lost 4 bases at V and 7 bases at J; junction bases unmatched: 8. The CDR3 sequence: CASSRSGSGGTQYF. The CDR3 nucleotides read TGTGCCAGCAGCCGTAGCGGGAGCGGTGGGACCCAGTACTTC.

V is TRBV6-4 and J is TRBJ2-2; D possibly uses TRBD1 or TRBD2 (5 bases each). Germline CDR1 reads MRHNA; CDR2 reads SNTAGT. V lost 6 bases and J 4 bases, leaving 9 bases between the germline ends. This CDR3 contains 13 residues. The DNA of the CDR3 is TGTGCCAGCAGAGGGGACGGCACCGGGGAGCTGTTTTTT. This gives the protein CASRGDGTGELFF.

The V call is TRBV3-1 (or the pseudogene TRBV3-2), the J call TRBJ2-2; 11 bases are a match to TRBD2. This CDR3 has 16 residues. V gave up 3 bases and J gave up 2 bases; unmatched junction bases: 2. Germline V gene lookup returns CDR1 LGHDT and CDR2 YNNKEL (reference sequence). In nucleotides, the CDR3 is TGTGCCAGCAGCCAGGGGACTAGCGGTAACACCGGGGAGCTGTTTTTT. Protein product: CASSQGTSGNTGELFF.

This clone was picked up a small number of times. The genes are TRBV10-2 and TRBJ2-7, with D unclear. V lost 6 bases and J lost 1, with 13 bases in between. This CDR3 spans 14 amino acids. CDR1 and CDR2 (germline): WSHSY, SAAADI. The CDR3 DNA is TGCGCCAGCAGCAACTCCCAAAGTTCCTACGAGCAGTACTTC. As protein: CASSNSQSSYEQYF.

J is TRBJ2-1 and V is TRBV27, with D unclear. CDR3 size: 15 residues. CDR1 is MNHEY, CDR2 SMNVEV, per germline (reference sequence). The V gene lost 6 bases and the J gene lost 9 bases, with 21 bases spanning the gap. The CDR3 DNA follows: TGTGCCAGCAGCGAAACTGTCGGTCGGTCGGGTGAGCAGTTCTTC. Amino acids: CASSETVGRSGEQFF.

The rearrangement links TRBV5-6 to TRBJ2-1, with 7 bases matching TRBD1. This CDR3 comprises 17 residues. Trimming cost V 2 bases and J 3 bases; bases outside gene matches: 11. From germline, CDR1 is SGHDT and CDR2 YYEEEE. CDR3 sequence reads: CASSLTGAASYYNEQFF. The CDR3 DNA sequence: TGTGCCAGCAGCTTAACAGGGGCCGCGTCCTACTACAATGAGCAGTTCTTC.

J is TRBJ2-6 and V is TRBV2; D uncertain. From germline, CDR1 is SNHLY and CDR2 FYNNEI. The CDR3 sequence is 17 residues long. The V and J ends lost 2 bases and 0 bases respectively, with 11 bases between them. CDR3 sequence (DNA): TGTGCCAGCAGTGAAATAGTGGGAACCTCTGGGGCCAACGTCCTGACTTTC. Translating gives CASSEIVGTSGANVLTF.

This clone has only one observation. V gene TRBV28 combines with J gene TRBJ2-5; 12 nucleotides agree with TRBD2. The CDR3 sequence is 17 residues long. The V and J ends lost 6 bases and 5 bases, in that order; junction bases with no gene match: 13. The V gene's germline CDR1 is MDHEN and CDR2 SYDVKM. The CDR3 sequence is CASSGDVASGRGETQYF. The DNA of the CDR3 is TGTGCCAGCAGCGGGGATGTGGCTAGCGGGAGGGGCGAGACCCAGTACTTC.

This rearrangement joins TRBV19 to TRBJ2-6; TRBD1 matches 8 bases. Germline V lookup: CDR1 LNHDA, CDR2 SQIVND (reference sequence). The CDR3 is 18 amino acids. V gave up 5 bases and J gave up 0 bases; unmatched junction bases: 9. The CDR3 sequence is CASSFRGQVRSGANVLTF. Here the CDR3 DNA reads TGTGCCAGTAGTTTCCGGGGACAGGTCCGCTCTGGGGCCAACGTCCTGACTTTC.

The V gene is TRBV19, the J gene TRBJ2-1, with D unresolved. The CDR3 runs 11 residues. Germline lookup yields CDR1 LNHDA and CDR2 SQIVND (reference sequence). Between the trimmed V and J ends, which lost 4 bases and 8 bases, there was a span of 6 bases. CDR3 loop: CASSRAHEQFF. CDR3 in DNA: TGTGCCAGTAGTAGGGCACATGAGCAGTTCTTC.

This clone was found once. This chain uses TRBV11-2 with TRBJ2-5; 7 nucleotides line up with TRBD1. Germline assignment: CDR1 SGHAT and CDR2 FQNNGV. V was pared by 5 bases and J by 7 bases, with 7 bases of the junction left unmatched. The CDR3 contains 13 residues. The CDR3 spells CASSGDRDLTQYF. The DNA of the CDR3 is TGTGCCAGCAGCGGCGACAGGGATTTGACCCAGTACTTC.